The entry below describes one T cell receptor (beta chain). The data were produced by immunoSEQ multiplex PCR, yet TCRdb's version contains in-frame clones alone and is incomplete. The sample has about 100,000 clones; 85% to 95% are singletons. The record originates from a study of blood T cell repertoires in COVID-19. In germline, CDR1 is LNHNV, CDR2 YYDKDF (reference sequence). V lost 1 base and J 8 bases, leaving 17 bases between the germline ends. This CDR3 has 16 residues. Sequenced input: peripheral blood. The chain has TRBV15 and TRBJ1-4, with a weak D call TRBD1 (6 bases). The origin of this receptor is a man aged 50-59 years with active COVID-19. Here the CDR3 DNA reads TGTGCCACCAGCAGAGGTACCGGGACACTAAAGGAAAAACTGTTTTTT. Protein product: CATSRGTGTLKEKLFF.